The 30 T cell receptor beta chains presented below share a single source sample, sequenced in a study of T cells in Graves' hyperthyroidism and ophthalmopathy. The CDR3 regions of TCR beta were amplified from RNA transcripts. In the first-round RT-PCR of the TCR CDR3, the HTBI primer set was used. MiXCR, run by TCRdb on the multiplex PCR reads, gives a single entry per CDR3 protein. The sample lists some 620,000 distinct CDR3 sequences; around 15% were seen once. Material: blood. Receptors originate from a young woman with Graves' hyperthyroidism.

This clonotype came up many times. The chain uses TRBV7-9 and TRBJ1-2, with TRBD1 identical over 11 bases. Looked up from germline, CDR1 is SEHNR and CDR2 is FQNEAQ (reference sequence). The CDR3 extends over 16 amino acids. The junction had 10 bases not matched to a gene; V was cut back by 5 bases and J by 5 bases. CDR3 sequence: CASSPGTGGEGYGYTF. The CDR3 DNA reads as TGTGCCAGCAGCCCCGGGACAGGGGGAGAGGGGTATGGCTACACCTTC.

This clonotype was seen ten or more times. The V and J genes are TRBV10-3 and TRBJ2-7, with 11 bases that match TRBD2. J gave up 2 bases and V 9 bases, and 12 bases lay outside the gene matches. The CDR3 runs to 16 residues. Germline V CDR1 and CDR2: ENHRY, SYGVKD. The CDR3, as DNA: TGTGCCATGTCAAGACCCGGGACTAGCGGCACCTACGAGCAGTACTTC. Protein product: CAMSRPGTSGTYEQYF.

In its sample, this clonotype was seen many times. The chain couples TRBV11-1 to TRBJ2-1, with 8 bases identical to TRBD1. Germline V CDR1 and CDR2: SGHAT, FQDESV (reference sequence). V lost 5 bases, J lost 7 bases, and 7 bases stayed unmatched. CDR3 size: 14 residues. CDR3 nucleotides: TGTGCCAGCAGCCACCGGACAGGGCGGAATGAGCAGTTCTTC. Amino acids: CASSHRTGRNEQFF. Looking up the rest from reference TRBV11-1 and TRBJ2-1 gives the full variable domain: EAEVAQSPRYKITEKSQAVAFWCDPISGHATLYWYRQILGQGPELLVQFQDESVVDDSQLPKDRFSAERLKGVDSTLKIQPAELGDSAMYLCASSHRTGRNEQFFGPGTRLTVL.

This clonotype was seen repeatedly, ten times or more. This chain links TRBV12-3 or TRBV12-4 with TRBJ1-3; 7 bases are a match to TRBD1. The CDR3 is 15 residues long. The trim removed 4 bases at V and 2 bases at J, leaving 5 bases unmatched. The CDR3 bases are TGTGCCAGCAGTTCCCGGACAGGTACTGGAAACACCATATATTTT. Translating gives CASSSRTGTGNTIYF.

This clonotype was seen more than once but under ten times. This may be a read error, as it is one base from a much larger clone. The V call is TRBV11-2, the J call TRBJ2-7, with 8 bases matching TRBD1. The CDR3 totals 14 residues. Germline V CDR1 and CDR2: SGHAT, FQNNGV. CDR3 loop: CASSPQGASHEQYF. CDR3 DNA sequence: TGTGCCAGCAGCCCTCAGGGGGCCTCCCACGAGCAGTACTTC.

This clonotype was seen ten or more times. The genes are TRBV20-1 and TRBJ2-2; D gene ambiguous. The CDR3 is 15 amino acids. V was trimmed by 3 bases and J by 1 base, leaving 12 bases between them. Germline V CDR1 and CDR2: DFQATT, SNEGSKA (reference sequence). CDR3 nucleotide sequence: TGCAGTGCTAGGGAAGGGAAATTGAACACCGGGGAGCTGTTTTTT. The encoded protein is CSAREGKLNTGELFF.

The chain recombines TRBV5-1 with TRBJ2-6; D is unclear. The CDR3 has 17 residues. Per the germline V gene, CDR1 is SGHRS and CDR2 is YFSETQ. Trimming removed 0 bases at V and 0 bases at J, with 10 bases between. The CDR3: CASSLGIASSGANVLTF. For the CDR3, the DNA is TGCGCCAGCAGCTTGGGAATAGCAAGCTCTGGGGCCAACGTCCTGACTTTC.

The chain couples TRBV19 to TRBJ2-4, with no clear D. The CDR3 sequence is 17 residues long. Germline assignment: CDR1 LNHDA and CDR2 SQIVND (reference sequence). V gave up 5 bases and J gave up 0 bases, with 17 bases separating them. The CDR3 protein is CASSLVGNALAKNIQYF. In DNA, the CDR3 is TGTGCCAGTAGTTTGGTGGGGAATGCTCTAGCCAAAAACATTCAGTACTTC.

Many counts were recorded for this clonotype. V usage is TRBV6-1 and J usage is TRBJ1-1; D is perhaps TRBD1 (6 bases). The V gene's germline CDR1 is MNHNS and CDR2 SASEGT. Trimming removed 3 bases at V and 8 bases at J, with 7 bases between. CDR3 length: 11 residues. The CDR3 coding sequence is TGTGCCAGCAGTGAGGGGGGCGAAGCTTTCTTT. Its protein is CASSEGGEAFF.

This clonotype was counted ten times or more. The genes are TRBV7-3 and TRBJ2-1; TRBD1 matches at 8 bases. Losses at the gene ends were 6 bases for V and 9 bases for J; bases not matched to a gene: 13. This CDR3 is built from 15 residues. Per germline, CDR1 SGHTA and CDR2 FQGTGA. CDR3: CASRSGTGNLGEQFF. The DNA of the CDR3 is TGTGCCAGCAGGTCCGGGACAGGTAACCTCGGTGAGCAGTTCTTC.

This clonotype was found many times. This chain uses TRBV5-1 with TRBJ1-1; maybe TRBD1 (5 bases). Trimming removed 3 bases from V and 7 bases from J, with 16 bases in between. The CDR3 totals 14 residues. CDR1 is SGHRS and CDR2 is YFSETQ in the germline V gene. In nucleotides, the CDR3 is TGCGCCAGCAGCTCGGAACTGGCAGGGAGTGAAGCTTTCTTT. This translates into CASSSELAGSEAFF.

The rearrangement uses TRBV19 and TRBJ2-1, with 7 bases aligning to TRBD2. This CDR3 is built from 15 residues. Germline CDR1 and CDR2: LNHDA and SQIVND (reference sequence). V dropped 1 base and J dropped 4; count of bases not matched to a gene: 4. This CDR3 reads CASSIAPAGYNEQFF. The CDR3 DNA reads TGTGCCAGTAGTATAGCTCCAGCGGGATACAATGAGCAGTTCTTC.

This clonotype was seen repeatedly, ten times or more. CDR3 loop: CASSLDREAGELFF. As DNA, the CDR3 is TGTGCCAGCAGCTTAGACAGGGAGGCCGGGGAGCTGTTTTTT. The chain carries TRBV11-2 and TRBJ2-2; D may be TRBD2 (6 bases). The germline V gene has CDR1 SGHAT and CDR2 FQNNGV. Deletions cut 0 bases from V and 6 bases from J, with 8 bases between. The CDR3 is 14 amino acids.

In this sample, this clonotype turned up a few times. This may arise from a read error, as a much more abundant clone is one base away. The genes are TRBV2 and TRBJ2-7, with 10 positions matching TRBD2. Germline values: CDR1 SNHLY, CDR2 FYNNEI. The CDR3 is 15 residues long. The CDR3 coding sequence is TGTGCCAGCAGTGAAGCGGGACTAGCGAGGTTCAAGCAGCACTTC. Residues: CASSEAGLARFKQHF.

There are many counts of this clonotype. The rearrangement joins TRBV12-3 or TRBV12-4 to TRBJ1-3; D remains ambiguous. The CDR3 sequence is 13 residues long. Trimming shortened V by 6 bases and J by 8 bases, and 14 bases separated the two germline ends. The CDR3 region is CASSLTLRDTIYF. DNA for the CDR3: TGTGCCAGCAGCTTAACCCTTAGAGACACCATATATTTT.

This clonotype was seen at least ten times. The chain uses TRBV20-1 and TRBJ2-5; a possible D gene is TRBD2 (5 bases). Trimming stripped 7 bases from V and 5 bases from J, with 11 bases between. In germline, CDR1 is DFQATT, CDR2 SNEGSKA (reference sequence). The CDR3 has 11 residues. The CDR3: CSGRESETQYF. CDR3 coding DNA: TGCAGTGGAAGGGAGTCTGAGACCCAGTACTTC.

CDR3 sequence (DNA): TGCAGTGCTAGAGTTTTGACGGGAGAGTACACCTTC. Its translation: CSARVLTGEYTF. This chain connects TRBV20-1 to TRBJ1-2; D gene ambiguous. The CDR3 loop spans 12 amino acids. CDR1 and CDR2 from the germline V gene are DFQATT and SNEGSKA (reference sequence). Trimming removed 1 base at V and 11 bases at J, with 14 bases between.

This clonotype was recorded many times. The rearrangement joins TRBV11-3 to TRBJ2-1; TRBD2 aligns across 12 bases. CDR3 length equals 15 residues. The V gene's germline CDR1 is SGHNT and CDR2 YENEEA. The trim removed 5 bases at V and 7 bases at J, leaving 6 bases unmatched. The CDR3 DNA sequence: TGTGCCAGCAGCCTAGGACTAGCGGGATCGAATGAGCAGTTCTTC. It is translated as CASSLGLAGSNEQFF.

This clonotype was seen only a few times. Here the CDR3 DNA reads TGCAGCGTTGGAGAATCAGGGGGGCCCTATAGCAATCAGCCCCAGCATTTT. Translation: CSVGESGGPYSNQPQHF. The chain combines TRBV29-1 with TRBJ1-5; the match to TRBD1 covers 7 bases. The ends lost 4 bases at V and 0 bases at J; junction bases unmatched: 12. This CDR3 region has 17 residues. CDR1 and CDR2 from the germline V gene are SQVTM and ANQGSEA.

The chain couples TRBV28 to TRBJ2-3; D ambiguous. The CDR3 spans 17 residues. V gave up 1 base and J gave up 2 bases, with 16 bases separating them. Per germline, CDR1 MDHEN and CDR2 SYDVKM. The chain's CDR3 is CASSLFLGGRSTDTQYF. The CDR3 DNA follows: TGTGCCAGCAGTTTATTTCTAGGTGGCAGATCCACAGATACGCAGTATTTT.

This clonotype was recorded at least ten times. The CDR3 DNA is TGTGCCAGCAGTTTTTCGACTAGCGGGATCGGACGTGGCACCGGGGAGCTGTTTTTT. Translation: CASSFSTSGIGRGTGELFF. The gene calls are TRBV28 and TRBJ2-2; 11 positions match TRBD2. Unmatched junction bases numbered 13, after V lost 3 bases and J lost 4 bases. This CDR3 contains 19 residues. Per germline, CDR1 MDHEN and CDR2 SYDVKM.

This clonotype was picked up many times. The V call is TRBV27, the J call TRBJ2-7; 8 nucleotides align to TRBD1. V shed 3 bases and J 3 bases; nucleotides not matched to a gene: 4. The CDR3 sequence is 14 residues long. Germline V gene data show CDR1 as MNHEY and CDR2 as SMNVEV (reference sequence). The CDR3 coding sequence is TGTGCCAGCAGTTTGTGGACAGGGAACTACGAGCAGTACTTC. It specifies CASSLWTGNYEQYF.

This clonotype was found a few times. V usage is TRBV24-1 and J usage is TRBJ1-5; D not certain. Germline CDR1 KGHDR, CDR2 SFDVKD. Trimming took 0 bases from V and 4 from J, leaving 6 bases between them. This CDR3 has 14 residues. The CDR3 region has the DNA TGTGCCACCAGTGATTTGGCAGGTAATCAGCCCCAGCATTTT. Translation: CATSDLAGNQPQHF.

This clonotype was seen many times. This chain links TRBV6-1 with TRBJ2-7; TRBD2 matches at 7 bases. CDR3 length: 13 residues. Trimming took 4 bases from V and 2 from J; bases not matched to a gene: 2. Germline values: CDR1 MNHNS, CDR2 SASEGT. The CDR3: CASSGGRAYEQYF. In DNA form, the CDR3 reads TGTGCCAGCAGTGGAGGGAGGGCCTACGAGCAGTACTTC.

On this clonotype: One junction end does not reproduce the germline sequence, and a read error may be involved. CDR3 nucleotide sequence: TGTGCCAGCAGCCATGATCATGATGGGGATACGCAGTGTTTT. This encodes CASSHDHDGDTQCF. The rearrangement links TRBV14 to TRBJ2-3; D remains ambiguous. Germline assignment: CDR1 SGHDN and CDR2 FVKESK. The CDR3 is made up of 14 amino acids.

This clonotype has at least ten counts. J is TRBJ2-7 and V is TRBV20-1, with a possible D match to TRBD2 (6 bases). The ends were cut back, 4 bases at V and 0 bases at J, with 10 bases in the middle. The CDR3 sequence is 13 residues long. Per germline, CDR1 DFQATT and CDR2 SNEGSKA (reference sequence). The CDR3, as DNA: TGCAGTGCTACAAGCGGGCGCTCCTACGAGCAGTACTTC. Amino acid sequence: CSATSGRSYEQYF.

Regarding this clonotype: Given a much more abundant clone one base away, this may be a read error. The chain joins TRBV6-2 or TRBV6-3 to TRBJ2-5, with TRBD2 matching 11 bases. Germline CDR1 MNHEY, CDR2 SVGEGT. There are 14 residues in the CDR3. V shed 4 bases, J shed 9 bases, and the junction held 7 bases outside the gene matches. CDR3 DNA sequence: TGTGCCAGCAGTTTGGGACTAGCGGCGGAGGCCCAGTACTTC. Translated, it gives CASSLGLAAEAQYF.

This clonotype has ten or more counts. This chain connects TRBV12-3 or TRBV12-4 to TRBJ1-1, with TRBD1 matching over 11 bases. The CDR3 covers 13 residues. The ends lost 6 bases at V and 6 bases at J; junction bases unmatched: 3. CDR3 amino acids: CASRLGQGAEAFF. The CDR3 bases are TGTGCCAGCAGGCTGGGACAGGGGGCTGAAGCTTTCTTT.

To note about this clonotype: A clone one base away is much larger, so this may be a read error. The chain recombines TRBV5-5 with TRBJ2-1; D assignment may be TRBD1 or TRBD2 (6 bases each). The CDR3 runs to 15 residues. Germline values: CDR1 SGHKS, CDR2 YYEKEE (reference sequence). CDR3 nucleotides: TGTGCCAGCAGCTTGAGGGGGAGCGGGTACATTGAGCAGTTCTTC. Its protein is CASSLRGSGYIEQFF. Supplemented by reference TRBV5-5 and TRBJ2-1, the full variable domain reads DAGVTQSPTHLIKTRGQQVTLRCSPISGHKSVSWYQQVLGQGPQFIFQYYEKEERGRGNFPDRFSARQFPNYSSELNVNALLLGDSALYLCASSLRGSGYIEQFFGPGTRLTVL.

The rearrangement uses TRBV7-9 and TRBJ1-2; D perhaps matches TRBD1 (6 bases). V was cut by 2 bases and J by 4 bases, with 14 bases left in between. The CDR3 runs 15 residues. Germline CDR1 is SEHNR and CDR2 is FQNEAQ (reference sequence). CDR3 DNA sequence: TGTGCCAGCAGCTTATACGAGACAGGATTCTATGGCTACACCTTC. Its translation is CASSLYETGFYGYTF. Combining the CDR3 with reference TRBV7-9 and TRBJ1-2 gives the whole variable domain DTGVSQNPRHKITKRGQNVTFRCDPISEHNRLYWYRQTLGQGPEFLTYFQNEAQLEKSRLLSDRFSAERPKGSFSTLEIQRTEQGDSAMYLCASSLYETGFYGYTFGSGTRLTVV.